These 14 T cell receptor beta chains were all obtained from the same sample, sequenced in a study of shared clonotypes between healthy human individuals. The protocol was immunoSEQ multiplex PCR, while the TCRdb copy is restricted to in-frame clones and leaves out a portion. The sample contains around 2.5 million clones, 80% to 95% of which appear only once. The sample comprised naive CD4+ T cells from PBMCs. Sample subset: CD45RA+ positively selected. The source is a man younger than 35 in good health. Some clones in this sample may be carry-over from other donors' samples.

The chain carries TRBV6-5 and TRBJ2-3, with D possibly matching TRBD1 (7 bases). V was clipped by 0 bases and J by 12 bases, with 13 bases between them. The CDR3 length is 13 residues. Germline values: CDR1 MNHEY, CDR2 SVGAGI. Here the CDR3 reads CASSYSLRDSQYF. The CDR3 DNA sequence: TGTGCCAGCAGTTACTCGTTGCGGGACAGCCAGTATTTT.

This chain joins TRBV7-9 and TRBJ1-5; D gene ambiguous. Per the germline V gene, CDR1 is SEHNR and CDR2 is FQNEAQ (reference sequence). Trimming took off 5 bases at V and 4 bases at J, with 12 bases between the two ends. CDR3 length: 14 amino acids. The CDR3: CASSPKDGNQPQHF. CDR3 nucleotides: TGTGCCAGCAGCCCGAAGGACGGGAATCAGCCCCAGCATTTT.

CDR3 in amino acids: CASSYSEVYEQYF. The CDR3, as DNA: TGTGCCAGCAGTTACTCTGAGGTGTACGAGCAGTACTTC. The chain combines TRBV6-6 with TRBJ2-7; D gene unclear. Germline V lookup: CDR1 MNHNY, CDR2 SVGAGI (reference sequence). With 0 bases removed from V and 4 bases from J, the gap between germline ends came to 7 bases. The CDR3 is 13 amino acids.

The chain couples TRBV28 to TRBJ2-3; D call uncertain. Germline V lookup: CDR1 MDHEN, CDR2 SYDVKM. The CDR3 length is 15 residues. The V end lost 8 bases, the J end lost 0 bases, and 15 bases lay between the germline ends. The chain's CDR3 is CASALGRLSTDTQYF. CDR3 nucleotides: TGTGCCAGCGCCCTAGGGCGGCTTAGCACAGATACGCAGTATTTT.

The rearrangement uses TRBV6-6 and TRBJ1-4, with D uncertain. The germline CDR1 and CDR2 sequences are MNHNY and SVGAGI (reference sequence). With 6 bases removed from V and 5 bases from J, the gap between germline ends came to 16 bases. The CDR3 length is 15 residues. The CDR3 sequence: CASRAGPGRNEKLFF. CDR3 bases: TGTGCCAGCAGAGCCGGCCCCGGGAGGAATGAAAAACTGTTTTTT.

The CDR3 is CASRPDRFDEQYF. DNA for the CDR3: TGTGCCAGCAGGCCAGACAGGTTCGACGAGCAGTACTTC. The chain links TRBV2 to TRBJ2-7; perhaps TRBD1 as D (6 bases). V gave up 6 bases and J gave up 5 bases, with 14 bases separating them. This CDR3 is 13 amino acids long. Germline V gene lookup returns CDR1 SNHLY and CDR2 FYNNEI.

The gene calls are TRBV27 and TRBJ2-1; 11 nucleotides align to TRBD1. V shed 4 bases and J 6 bases; nucleotides not matched to a gene: 8. The CDR3 totals 16 residues. The germline CDR1 and CDR2 sequences are MNHEY and SMNVEV (reference sequence). The CDR3 spells CASSSPGQGVGNEQFF. The CDR3 nucleotides read TGTGCCAGCAGTTCGCCGGGACAGGGGGTCGGCAATGAGCAGTTCTTC.

As concerns this clone: At the DNA level, this CDR3 is encoded by other sequences in the same sample as well. This chain joins TRBV6-5 and TRBJ1-3; 7 nucleotides line up with TRBD1. The germline CDR1 and CDR2 sequences are MNHEY and SVGAGI. Trimming removed 0 bases from V and 3 bases from J; junction bases left unmatched: 2. The CDR3 is made up of 15 amino acids. The CDR3 region is CASSYSTGNGNTIYF. The CDR3 coding sequence is TGTGCCAGCAGTTACTCGACAGGGAATGGAAACACCATATATTTT.

Points on this clone: Other DNA sequences in the same sample also yield this CDR3. J is TRBJ2-3 and V is TRBV7-9; no clear D. From germline, CDR1 is SEHNR and CDR2 FQNEAQ (reference sequence). With 1 base removed from V and 0 bases from J, the gap between germline ends came to 5 bases. This CDR3 has 14 amino acids. In DNA form, the CDR3 reads TGTGCCAGCAGCTTAGTCGCGAGCACAGATACGCAGTATTTT. It encodes CASSLVASTDTQYF. Variable domain in full (rest from reference TRBV7-9 and TRBJ2-3): DTGVSQNPRHKITKRGQNVTFRCDPISEHNRLYWYRQTLGQGPEFLTYFQNEAQLEKSRLLSDRFSAERPKGSFSTLEIQRTEQGDSAMYLCASSLVASTDTQYFGPGTRLTVL.

This sequence joins TRBV28 and TRBJ2-3; TRBD1 or TRBD2 may be the D gene (5 bases each). The CDR3 spans 13 residues. CDR1 and CDR2 from the germline V gene are MDHEN and SYDVKM. Trimming cost V 7 bases and J 2 bases, with 10 bases left between them. CDR3 nucleotides: TGTGCCAGCATACCGGGACCCACAGATACGCAGTATTTT. The encoded protein is CASIPGPTDTQYF.

The chain uses TRBV7-3 and TRBJ2-7; weak D call: TRBD1 (6 bases). CDR3 length: 16 amino acids. Germline values: CDR1 SGHTA, CDR2 FQGTGA. The V gene lost 4 bases and the J gene lost 4 bases, with 20 bases spanning the gap. The CDR3 loop is CASSSGQFSTKYEQYF. The CDR3 DNA reads TGTGCCAGCAGCTCAGGACAGTTTTCCACTAAATACGAGCAGTACTTC. The whole variable domain, filled in from reference TRBV7-3 and TRBJ2-7, reads GAGVSQTPSNKVTEKGKYVELRCDPISGHTALYWYRQSLGQGPEFLIYFQGTGAADDSGLPNDRFFAVRPEGSVSTLKIQRTERGDSAVYLCASSSGQFSTKYEQYFGPGTRLTVT.

This chain links TRBV9 with TRBJ2-7, with D possibly called TRBD1 or TRBD2 (5 bases each). Germline V CDR1 and CDR2: SGDLS, YYNGEE. The CDR3 covers 15 residues. Between the trimmed V and J ends, which lost 0 bases and 3 bases, there was a span of 13 bases. Here the CDR3 reads CASSVAGTRNYEQYF. As DNA, the CDR3 is TGTGCCAGCAGCGTAGCGGGGACGAGAAACTACGAGCAGTACTTC.

This clone came up once. The chain recombines TRBV18 with TRBJ2-7; 7 bases are a match to TRBD1. The ends lost 6 bases at V and 4 bases at J; junction bases unmatched: 9. The CDR3 runs 14 residues. CDR1 is KGHSH and CDR2 is LQKENI in the germline V gene. The CDR3 spells CASSTPGQQYEQYF. CDR3 in DNA: TGTGCCAGCTCCACACCGGGACAGCAGTACGAGCAGTACTTC.

V and J are TRBV7-3 and TRBJ2-2, with TRBD2 matching 10 bases. This CDR3 is 18 amino acids long. Trimming at V came to 1 base and at J to 1 base, leaving 6 bases not matched to a gene. Germline CDR1 is SGHTA and CDR2 is FQGTGA. Here the CDR3 reads CASSLIPTSGLNTGELFF. CDR3 sequence (DNA): TGTGCCAGCAGCTTAATCCCGACTAGCGGGCTGAACACCGGGGAGCTGTTTTTT.